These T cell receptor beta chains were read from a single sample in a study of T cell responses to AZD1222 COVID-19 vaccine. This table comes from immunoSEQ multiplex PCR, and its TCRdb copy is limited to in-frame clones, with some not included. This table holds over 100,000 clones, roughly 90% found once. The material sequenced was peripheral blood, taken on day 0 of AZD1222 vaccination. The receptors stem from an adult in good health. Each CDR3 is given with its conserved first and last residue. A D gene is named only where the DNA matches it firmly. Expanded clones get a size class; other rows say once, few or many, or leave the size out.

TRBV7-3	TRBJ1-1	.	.	TGTGCCAGCAGCCTTTTCGGGGGCACTGAAGCTTTCTTT	CASSLFGGTEAFF
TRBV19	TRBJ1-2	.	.	TGTGCCAGTAGTATAGCGGCTGGCTACACCTTC	CASSIAAGYTF
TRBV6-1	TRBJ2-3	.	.	TGTGCCAGCAGTGAACAGCCCACAGATACGCAGTATTTT	CASSEQPTDTQYF
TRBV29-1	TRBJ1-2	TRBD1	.	TGCAGCGTGCGGACTGCAGGGGGGAACTATGGCTACACCTTC	CSVRTAGGNYGYTF
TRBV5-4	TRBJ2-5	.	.	TGTGCCAGCAGCTTGGGCAGCGTGCAGGAGACCCAGTACTTC	CASSLGSVQETQYF
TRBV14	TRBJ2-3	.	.	TGTGCCAGCAGCCAAGGGGAACTGGGCACAGATACGCAGTATTTT	CASSQGELGTDTQYF
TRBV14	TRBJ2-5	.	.	TGTGCCAGCAGCCAACGTCTCTGGGGGGAGACCCAGTACTTC	CASSQRLWGETQYF
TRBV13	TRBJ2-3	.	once	TGTGCCAGCAGCGTGTACAGGGGACCGGGAGCCCGCGGAGATACGCAGTATTTT	CASSVYRGPGARGDTQYF
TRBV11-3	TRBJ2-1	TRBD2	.	TGTGCCAGCAGCTTAGAAAGCGGGGGAGGCAGTGAGCAGTTCTTC	CASSLESGGGSEQFF
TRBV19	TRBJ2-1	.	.	TGTGCCAGTAGTATAGATCCGCCAGCTGACTTCTACAATGAGCAGTTCTTC	CASSIDPPADFYNEQFF
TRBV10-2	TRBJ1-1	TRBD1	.	TGCGCCAGCAGTGTCGGGACAGAGAACACTGAAGCTTTCTTT	CASSVGTENTEAFF
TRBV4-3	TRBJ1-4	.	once	TGCGCCAGCAGCCAAGATCATCGCAGGGTTAGAGAAAAACTGTTTTTT	CASSQDHRRVREKLFF
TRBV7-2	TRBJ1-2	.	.	TGTGCCAGCAGCCCCGGGACGGTAATCTATGGCTACACCTTC	CASSPGTVIYGYTF
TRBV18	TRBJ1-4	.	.	TGTGCCAGCTCACCATCGGGGTGGGGTGAAAAACTGTTTTTT	CASSPSGWGEKLFF
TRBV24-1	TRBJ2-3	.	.	TGTGCCACCAGTGATTTTAGGGAAGATACGCAGTATTTT	CATSDFREDTQYF
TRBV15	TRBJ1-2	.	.	TGTGCCACCAGCAGAGATCCATCCGGCGGAAACTATGGCTACACCTTC	CATSRDPSGGNYGYTF
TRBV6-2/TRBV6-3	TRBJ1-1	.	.	TGTGCCAGCAGTTACCGGACAGTTGAAGCTTTCTTT	CASSYRTVEAFF
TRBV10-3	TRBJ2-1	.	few	TGTGCCACCCAGCGGCACAATGAGCAGTTCTTC	CATQRHNEQFF
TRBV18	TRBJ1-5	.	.	TGTGCCAGCTCACTCGGACGGGATCAGCCCCAGCATTTT	CASSLGRDQPQHF
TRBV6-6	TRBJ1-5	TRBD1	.	TGTGCCAGCAGTCTAGAGGGCTCGGGACAGTCACCTTATCAGCCCCAGCATTTT	CASSLEGSGQSPYQPQHF
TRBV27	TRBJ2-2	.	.	TGTGCCAGCAGTCCCCTGGGGAGGAACACCGGGGAGCTGTTTTTT	CASSPLGRNTGELFF
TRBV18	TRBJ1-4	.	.	TGTGCCAGCTCACCCTTGGGAGGGAGAACTGAAAAACTGTTTTTT	CASSPLGGRTEKLFF
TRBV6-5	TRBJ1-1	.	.	TGTGCCAGCACCACCGGGGAGAACACTGAAGCTTTCTTT	CASTTGENTEAFF
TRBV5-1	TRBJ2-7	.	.	TGCGCCAGCAGCTTGGTGCGGTCTGGCGAGCAGTACTTC	CASSLVRSGEQYF
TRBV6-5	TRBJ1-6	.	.	TGTGCCAGCAGCCATCGACAGGTCGCTTCACCCCTCCACTTT	CASSHRQVASPLHF
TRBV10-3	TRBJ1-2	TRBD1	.	TGTGCCATCAGCTCCGGGACAGGCCTCAGAGGCTACACCTTC	CAISSGTGLRGYTF